This T cell receptor (beta chain) was retrieved from a study of CD8 T cells in Susac syndrome. When the RNA was reverse transcribed, random hexamers were used with an input of about 0.5 to 1 ug. Amplification of TCR beta CDR3 was carried out by immunoSEQ multiplex PCR, which covered 54 Vbeta and 13 Jbeta segments. A single record per CDR3 protein comes from TCRdb applying MiXCR to the immunoSEQ multiplex PCR reads. The profile covers more than 75,000 distinct CDR3 sequences, with 90% to 95% appearing a single time and 0.3% to 0.4% taken by the ten largest. Germline values: CDR1 SGHRS, CDR2 YFSETQ. This CDR3 comprises 19 residues. Trimming took off 2 bases at V and 2 bases at J, with 25 bases between the two ends. The authors negatively isolated CD8+ and CD4+ T cells and FACS-enriched TEMRA cells.

The rearrangement links TRBV5-1 to TRBJ1-1; D is possibly TRBD1 (6 bases). The origin of this receptor is a human donor in good health. Input material: CD8+ T cells from PBMCs. The CDR3 DNA follows: TGCGCCAGCAGCTTAGACGGGACGCACACCTTTGGGGGCAACACTGAAGCTTTCTTT. Encoded protein: CASSLDGTHTFGGNTEAFF.